These T cell receptor beta chains were read from a single sample in a study of siplizumab effects on memory and regulatory T cells. The table came from immunoSEQ multiplex PCR; TCRdb's copy has only in-frame clones and leaves some out. The data show some 97,000 clones, 80% to 95% seen once. Sequenced: CD4+ T cells sorted from blood. All receptors derive from a human donor in good health. CDR3s include the opening cysteine and the closing phenylalanine or tryptophan. D genes are given only for firm matches. Size is stated for part of the rows, as once, few or many counts, or as a class when the clone is expanded.

D gene	J gene	V gene	CDR3 length	clone size	CDR3 protein	CDR3 DNA
TRBD1	TRBJ2-7	TRBV29-1	15	-	CSVDPPGQGPYEQYF	TGCAGCGTTGATCCCCCGGGACAGGGACCCTACGAGCAGTACTTC
TRBD2	TRBJ2-3	TRBV23-1	21	-	CASSQYVFSGGEKNSTDTQYF	TGCGCCAGCAGTCAATACGTTTTCAGCGGGGGGGAAAAAAATTCCACAGATACGCAGTATTTT
-	TRBJ1-1	TRBV19	13	once	CASSIGAISEAFF	TGTGCCAGTAGTATAGGGGCGATTTCCGAAGCTTTCTTT
-	TRBJ2-1	TRBV28	15	-	CASSPEGEGHNEQFF	TGTGCCAGCAGTCCCGAGGGGGAGGGACACAATGAGCAGTTCTTC
-	TRBJ1-5	TRBV7-2	17	-	CASSQTLTAAYNQPQHF	TGTGCCAGCAGCCAAACCCTGACGGCGGCTTACAATCAGCCCCAGCATTTT
-	TRBJ2-3	TRBV7-9	16	-	CASSLWINSATDTQYF	TGTGCCAGCAGCTTATGGATTAATTCCGCCACAGATACGCAGTATTTT
TRBD1	TRBJ2-3	TRBV7-2	16	-	CASSLVPGGSTDTQYF	TGTGCCAGCAGCTTGGTCCCAGGGGGCTCCACAGATACGCAGTATTTT
-	TRBJ2-5	TRBV2	11	-	CASSYQETQYF	TGTGCCAGCAGCTACCAAGAGACCCAGTACTTC
-	TRBJ2-3	TRBV6-5	15	-	CASSYGSTSTDTQYF	TGTGCCAGCAGTTACGGGTCGACTAGCACAGATACGCAGTATTTT
-	TRBJ1-1	TRBV18	14	-	CASSLSGRNTEAFF	TGTGCCAGCTCACTGTCGGGGAGGAACACTGAAGCTTTCTTT
-	TRBJ1-5	TRBV6-5	14	once	CASSGQQGLQPQHF	TGTGCCAGCAGTGGCCAACAGGGCCTACAGCCCCAGCATTTT
TRBD1	TRBJ1-2	TRBV10-3	14	-	CAISMGQNHYGYTF	TGTGCCATCAGCATGGGACAGAACCACTATGGCTACACCTTC
-	TRBJ1-6	TRBV5-6	14	-	CASSLDSQDSPLHF	TGTGCCAGCAGCCTGGACAGCCAGGATTCACCCCTCCACTTT
-	TRBJ2-1	TRBV6-6	11	-	CASSFQGEQFF	TGTGCCAGCAGTTTTCAAGGTGAGCAGTTCTTC
-	TRBJ2-3	TRBV19	16	-	CASRQSAVRVTDTQYF	TGTGCCAGTAGGCAGTCGGCGGTCCGAGTCACAGATACGCAGTATTTT
TRBD1	TRBJ1-2	TRBV4-3	15	-	CASSLQIGGDYGYTF	TGCGCCAGCAGCCTTCAGATAGGGGGCGACTATGGCTACACCTTC
TRBD1	TRBJ1-2	TRBV7-2	19	-	CASSLLSSGWDRVNYGYTF	TGTGCCAGCAGCTTACTCTCCTCCGGATGGGACAGGGTTAACTATGGCTACACCTTC
-	TRBJ2-3	TRBV27	14	-	CASSGQGSTDTQYF	TGTGCCAGCAGTGGGCAGGGAAGCACAGATACGCAGTATTTT
-	TRBJ2-2	TRBV9	14	-	CASSVVLETGELFF	TGTGCCAGCAGCGTAGTTTTAGAGACCGGGGAGCTGTTTTTT
-	TRBJ2-2	TRBV30	15	-	CAWTPAGLHTGELFF	TGTGCCTGGACCCCCGCGGGGTTGCACACCGGGGAGCTGTTTTTT
-	TRBJ1-5	TRBV19	15	few	CASGRGLGRDQPQHF	TGTGCCAGTGGCAGGGGACTCGGTCGCGATCAGCCCCAGCATTTT
-	TRBJ2-2	TRBV28	16	-	CASSYGLEAVTGELFF	TGTGCCAGCAGTTATGGCCTCGAAGCGGTCACCGGGGAGCTGTTTTTT
-	TRBJ1-2	TRBV7-2	14	-	CASSGGRVGYGYTF	TGTGCCAGCAGCGGGGGGCGCGTGGGCTATGGCTACACCTTC
-	TRBJ2-2	TRBV12-5	17	-	CASGLRYDVSNTGELFF	TGTGCTAGTGGTTTGAGGTACGACGTTTCGAACACCGGGGAGCTGTTTTTT
-	TRBJ1-1	TRBV5-6	15	once	CASSLGPLMNTEAFF	TGTGCCAGCAGCTTGGGTCCGCTCATGAACACTGAAGCTTTCTTT
TRBD1	TRBJ2-7	TRBV11-2	12	once	CASSDRGYEQYF	TGTGCCAGCAGCGACAGGGGCTACGAGCAGTACTTC
-	TRBJ2-2	TRBV5-6	16	-	CASSLAIGASTGELFF	TGTGCCAGCAGCTTGGCGATTGGCGCAAGCACCGGGGAGCTGTTTTTT
TRBD1	TRBJ1-1	TRBV19	19	-	CASSIDLGGRGLGNTEAFF	TGTGCCAGTAGTATAGATCTAGGGGGCAGGGGGTTGGGAAACACTGAAGCTTTCTTT
TRBD1	TRBJ1-3	TRBV7-6	14	-	CASSSRDRGNTIYF	TGTGCCAGCAGCTCCCGGGACAGGGGAAACACCATATATTTT
TRBD2	TRBJ2-1	TRBV6-5	14	-	CASSLAGGPGEQFF	TGTGCCAGCAGTCTAGCGGGGGGGCCCGGGGAGCAGTTCTTC
-	TRBJ2-7	TRBV10-3	13	-	CAISELGAYEQYF	TGTGCCATCAGTGAGTTGGGAGCCTACGAGCAGTACTTC
TRBD1	TRBJ2-3	TRBV9	15	-	CASSGRQGASDTQYF	TGTGCCAGCAGCGGGAGACAGGGGGCCTCAGATACGCAGTATTTT
TRBD1	TRBJ2-7	TRBV30	13	-	CAWTGQGLYEQYF	TGTGCCTGGACCGGACAGGGGCTCTACGAGCAGTACTTC
-	TRBJ2-6	TRBV4-2	13	few	CASSQAGANVLTF	TGTGCCAGCAGCCAAGCTGGGGCCAACGTCCTGACTTTC
-	TRBJ2-7	TRBV6-5	13	-	CASSFGVGNEQYF	TGTGCCAGCAGTTTTGGTGTGGGGAACGAGCAGTACTTC
-	TRBJ2-5	TRBV6-1	16	-	CASSEAFRALAETQYF	TGTGCCAGCAGTGAAGCGTTCCGGGCCCTCGCGGAGACCCAGTACTTC
-	TRBJ2-2	TRBV7-3	15	once	CASSFFIGSTGELFF	TGTGCCAGCAGCTTTTTCATAGGGTCCACCGGGGAGCTGTTTTTT
-	TRBJ2-1	TRBV6-5	12	-	CASSRDFREQFF	TGTGCCAGCAGCCGGGACTTTAGAGAGCAGTTCTTC
TRBD2	TRBJ2-7	TRBV30	13	-	CAWRTSGSGEQYF	TGTGCCTGGAGGACTAGCGGGTCTGGAGAGCAGTACTTC
TRBD1	TRBJ1-5	TRBV27	14	-	CASTPTGSNQPQHF	TGTGCCAGCACCCCGACAGGGAGCAATCAGCCCCAGCATTTT
-	TRBJ2-5	TRBV30	13	-	CAWNSQRDGTQYF	TGTGCCTGGAACTCACAAAGAGACGGGACCCAGTACTTC
TRBD2	TRBJ2-7	TRBV6-5	15	-	CASTPAGGSSYEQYF	TGTGCCAGCACCCCAGCCGGGGGGAGCTCCTACGAGCAGTACTTC
-	TRBJ1-1	TRBV20-1	11	-	CSAPGNTEAFF	TGCAGTGCCCCCGGGAACACTGAAGCTTTCTTT
-	TRBJ2-6	TRBV4-2	16	-	CASSQDETSGANVLTF	TGTGCCAGCAGCCAAGACGAAACCTCTGGGGCCAACGTCCTGACTTTC
-	TRBJ1-1	TRBV29-1	13	-	CSVGRQDNTEAFF	TGCAGCGTTGGTAGGCAAGATAACACTGAAGCTTTCTTT
-	TRBJ2-3	TRBV7-4	12	once	CASSLVGDTQYF	TGTGCCAGCAGCTTAGTTGGGGATACGCAGTATTTT
-	TRBJ2-3	TRBV10-3	16	-	CAISESPVTSTDTQYF	TGTGCCATCAGTGAGAGCCCGGTGACTAGCACAGATACGCAGTATTTT
-	TRBJ1-3	TRBV5-4	13	-	CASSFGTGNTIYF	TGTGCCAGCAGCTTCGGTACTGGAAACACCATATATTTT
-	TRBJ2-1	TRBV6-5	11	-	CASTSYNEQFF	TGTGCCAGCACTTCCTACAATGAGCAGTTCTTC
-	TRBJ2-5	TRBV11-3	13	-	CASSADSQETQYF	TGTGCCAGCAGCGCGGACAGCCAAGAGACCCAGTACTTC
-	TRBJ1-2	TRBV6-5	12	-	CASLDSLYGYTF	TGTGCCAGCCTTGACAGCCTCTATGGCTACACCTTC
TRBD2	TRBJ2-2	TRBV25-1	17	-	CASSANAGTRMTGELFF	TGTGCCAGCAGTGCAAATGCCGGGACTAGGATGACCGGGGAGCTGTTTTTT
-	TRBJ2-1	TRBV15	15	-	CATSRGGSAYNEQFF	TGTGCCACCAGCAGAGGGGGGAGTGCCTACAATGAGCAGTTCTTC